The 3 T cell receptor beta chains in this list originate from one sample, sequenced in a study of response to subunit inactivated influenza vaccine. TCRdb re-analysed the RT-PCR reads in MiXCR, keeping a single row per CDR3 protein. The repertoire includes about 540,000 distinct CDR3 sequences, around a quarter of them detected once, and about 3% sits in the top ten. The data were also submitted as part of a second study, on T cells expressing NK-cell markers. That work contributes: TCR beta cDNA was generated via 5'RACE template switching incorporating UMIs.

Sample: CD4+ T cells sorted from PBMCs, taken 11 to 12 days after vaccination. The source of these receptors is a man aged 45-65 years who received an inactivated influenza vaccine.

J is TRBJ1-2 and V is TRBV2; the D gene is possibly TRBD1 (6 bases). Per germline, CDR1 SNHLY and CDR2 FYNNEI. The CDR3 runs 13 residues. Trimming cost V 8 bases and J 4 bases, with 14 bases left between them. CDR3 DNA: TGTGCCAGCGGCGGGGGGCTCGGCTATGGCTACACCTTC. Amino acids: CASGGGLGYGYTF.

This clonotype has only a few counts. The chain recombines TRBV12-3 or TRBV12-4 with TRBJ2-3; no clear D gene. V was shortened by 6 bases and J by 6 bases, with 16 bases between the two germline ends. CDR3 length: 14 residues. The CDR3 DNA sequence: TGTGCCAGCAGCCCCAAGGCGGCCGCCGATACGCAGTATTTT. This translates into CASSPKAAADTQYF.

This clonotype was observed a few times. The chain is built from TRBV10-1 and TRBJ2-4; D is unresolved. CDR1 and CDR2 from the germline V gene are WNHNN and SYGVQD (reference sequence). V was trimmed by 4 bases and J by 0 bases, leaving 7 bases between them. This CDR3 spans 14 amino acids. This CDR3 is CASSVGLAKNIQYF. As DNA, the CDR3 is TGCGCCAGCAGTGTGGGTCTAGCCAAAAACATTCAGTACTTC.